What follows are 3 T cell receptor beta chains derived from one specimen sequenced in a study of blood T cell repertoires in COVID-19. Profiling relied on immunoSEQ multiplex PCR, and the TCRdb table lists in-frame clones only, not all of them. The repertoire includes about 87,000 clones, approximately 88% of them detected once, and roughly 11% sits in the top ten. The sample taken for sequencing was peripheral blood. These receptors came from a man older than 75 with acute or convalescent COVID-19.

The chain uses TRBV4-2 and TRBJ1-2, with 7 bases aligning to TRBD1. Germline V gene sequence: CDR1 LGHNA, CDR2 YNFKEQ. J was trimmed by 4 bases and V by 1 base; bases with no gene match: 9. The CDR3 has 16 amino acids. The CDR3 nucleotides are TGTGCCAGCAGCCAAGCCGCCGGACAGGAACTCTATGGCTACACCTTC. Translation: CASSQAAGQELYGYTF.

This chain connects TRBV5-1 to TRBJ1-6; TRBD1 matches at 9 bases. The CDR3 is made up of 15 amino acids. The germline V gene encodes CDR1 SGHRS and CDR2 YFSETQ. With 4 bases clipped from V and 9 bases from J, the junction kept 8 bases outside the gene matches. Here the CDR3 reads CASSAGQGMSSPLHF. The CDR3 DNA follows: TGCGCCAGCAGCGCCGGACAGGGGATGTCTTCACCCCTCCACTTT. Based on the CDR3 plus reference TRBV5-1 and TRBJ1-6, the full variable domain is KAGVTQTPRYLIKTRGQQVTLSCSPISGHRSVSWYQQTPGQGLQFLFEYFSETQRNKGNFPGRFSGRQFSNSRSEMNVSTLELGDSALYLCASSAGQGMSSPLHFGNGTRLTVT.

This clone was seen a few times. CDR3 in DNA: TGTGCCATCAGTGTGGGGACAGGGGGCAATGGCTACACCTTC. Its translation: CAISVGTGGNGYTF. The chain is built from TRBV10-3 and TRBJ1-2; 12 bases line up with TRBD1. V lost 4 bases to trimming and J lost 6 bases; unmatched junction nucleotides: 3. The CDR3 contains 14 residues. Germline CDR1 reads ENHRY; CDR2 reads SYGVKD.